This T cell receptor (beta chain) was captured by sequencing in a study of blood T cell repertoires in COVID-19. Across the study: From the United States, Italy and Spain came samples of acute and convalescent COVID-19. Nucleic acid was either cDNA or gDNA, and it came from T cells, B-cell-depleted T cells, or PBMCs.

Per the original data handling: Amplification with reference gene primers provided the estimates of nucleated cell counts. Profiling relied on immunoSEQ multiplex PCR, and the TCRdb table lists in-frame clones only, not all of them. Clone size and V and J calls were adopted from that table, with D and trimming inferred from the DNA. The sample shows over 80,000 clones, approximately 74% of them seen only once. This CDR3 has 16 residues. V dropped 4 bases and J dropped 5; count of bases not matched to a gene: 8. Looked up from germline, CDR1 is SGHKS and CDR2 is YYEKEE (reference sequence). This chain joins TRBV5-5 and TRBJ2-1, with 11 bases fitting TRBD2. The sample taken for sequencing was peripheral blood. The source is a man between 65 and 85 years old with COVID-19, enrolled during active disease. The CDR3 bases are TGTGCCAGCAGCCGGCTAGCGGGAGGCTCTAACAATGAGCAGTTCTTC. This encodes CASSRLAGGSNNEQFF.